The next 20 T cell receptor beta chains were all read from a single sample in a study of blood T cell repertoires in COVID-19. Profiled with immunoSEQ multiplex PCR; TCRdb holds only in-frame clones, not every one. The table records about 170,000 clones, roughly nine tenths of them present only once. Sequencing input: peripheral blood. The receptors here all came from a man aged 70 or older with acute or convalescent COVID-19.

V is TRBV7-3 and J is TRBJ1-6; 7 positions agree with TRBD1. The CDR3 has 14 residues. CDR1 SGHTA and CDR2 FQGTGA come from the germline V gene. V trimming: 2 bases; J trimming: 9 bases; junction bases outside the gene matches: 4. CDR3 loop: CASSLGDSGSPLHF. The CDR3 DNA is TGTGCCAGCAGCTTAGGGGACAGCGGTTCACCCCTCCACTTT.

V is TRBV3-1 (or the pseudogene TRBV3-2) and J is TRBJ2-2; 10 bases align to TRBD2. Germline trimming cut 7 bases from V and 6 bases from J; bases unmatched to any gene: 11. The CDR3 contains 16 residues. The germline V gene has CDR1 LGHDT and CDR2 YNNKEL (reference sequence). The DNA for the CDR3 is TGTGCCAGCACCACGACTCCTAGCGGGAGTTCCGGGGAGCTGTTTTTT. Its protein product is CASTTTPSGSSGELFF.

V is TRBV7-3 and J is TRBJ2-2; D possibly corresponds to TRBD2 (6 bases). The germline V and J ends were trimmed by 5 bases and 6 bases, with 16 bases remaining between them. Looked up from germline, CDR1 is SGHTA and CDR2 is FQGTGA. The CDR3 covers 15 residues. The CDR3 bases are TGTGCCAGCAGCCCCCCCGGGGGTCCGGCCGGGGAGCTGTTTTTT. Residues: CASSPPGGPAGELFF.

The V and J genes are TRBV28 and TRBJ2-1, with D possibly being TRBD1 (5 bases). Germline-derived CDR1 and CDR2 are MDHEN and SYDVKM. V was trimmed by 4 bases and J by 3 bases, leaving 7 bases between them. This CDR3 spans 13 amino acids. CDR3 DNA: TGTGCCAGCAGTTCACAGGTCTACAATGAGCAGTTCTTC. This translates into CASSSQVYNEQFF.

The chain recombines TRBV10-3 with TRBJ1-6, with TRBD1 identical over 7 bases. The CDR3 length is 18 residues. Germline V gene data show CDR1 as ENHRY and CDR2 as SYGVKD. V lost 3 bases and J lost 0; bases outside the gene matches: 8. The CDR3 DNA sequence: TGTGCCATCAGTGACTGGACAGGAGCGAGCTCCTATAATTCACCCCTCCACTTT. Protein: CAISDWTGASSYNSPLHF.

The V and J genes are TRBV28 and TRBJ1-2, with 7 bases identical to TRBD1. The J segment lost 2 bases and the V segment lost 6 bases, leaving 6 bases of the junction unmatched. This CDR3 is built from 14 residues. The germline V gene encodes CDR1 MDHEN and CDR2 SYDVKM. Here the CDR3 reads CASSPTGPNYGYTF. The CDR3 DNA reads as TGTGCCAGCAGCCCGACAGGGCCGAACTATGGCTACACCTTC.

V is TRBV6-5 and J is TRBJ2-5; D may be TRBD2 (5 bases). V was pared by 5 bases and J by 3 bases, with 13 bases between. Germline values: CDR1 MNHEY, CDR2 SVGAGI. CDR3 length: 14 amino acids. The CDR3 here is CASSKGWGEETQYF. CDR3 in DNA: TGTGCCAGCAGTAAGGGCTGGGGAGAAGAGACCCAGTACTTC.

The J gene is TRBJ2-5, the V gene TRBV28, with 9 positions matching TRBD1. Germline CDR1 reads MDHEN; CDR2 reads SYDVKM. This CDR3 region has 14 residues. Trimming took 5 bases from V and 5 from J; bases not matched to a gene: 6. The CDR3 DNA sequence: TGTGCCAGCAGTATACAGGGGGCGCGGGAGACCCAGTACTTC. It specifies CASSIQGARETQYF.

This chain uses TRBV6-5 with TRBJ2-7; D is uncertain. CDR3 length: 13 amino acids. The V gene lost 5 bases and the J gene lost 5 bases, with 13 bases spanning the gap. CDR1 MNHEY and CDR2 SVGAGI come from the germline V gene. The CDR3: CASSQIRLNEQYF. CDR3 DNA: TGTGCCAGCAGTCAAATACGACTGAACGAGCAGTACTTC.

The V gene is TRBV7-9, the J gene TRBJ2-5; D not certain. The CDR3 is 11 residues long. V was trimmed by 3 bases and J by 5 bases, leaving 4 bases between them. Germline CDR1 is SEHNR and CDR2 is FQNEAQ (reference sequence). The CDR3 DNA follows: TGTGCCAGCAGCTTTCGGGAGACCCAGTACTTC. It is translated as CASSFRETQYF.

The chain uses TRBV7-2 and TRBJ2-7, with 11 bases aligning to TRBD2. The CDR3 contains 15 residues. The junction had 7 bases not matched to a gene; V was cut back by 6 bases and J by 3 bases. Looked up from germline, CDR1 is SGHTA and CDR2 is FQGNSA. CDR3 in amino acids: CASRSRLAGLYEQYF. The DNA of the CDR3 is TGTGCCAGCAGGTCCAGACTAGCGGGGCTCTACGAGCAGTACTTC.

The chain carries TRBV19 and TRBJ2-7; D is ambiguous. From germline, CDR1 is LNHDA and CDR2 SQIVND (reference sequence). The CDR3 runs 13 residues. V was clipped by 8 bases and J by 4 bases, with 15 bases between them. Here the CDR3 reads CASHHPDTYEQYF. DNA of the CDR3: TGTGCCAGTCATCATCCCGACACTTACGAGCAGTACTTC.

This clone occurred a few times. The gene calls are TRBV6-5 and TRBJ2-7; D might be TRBD2 (6 bases). CDR1 is MNHEY, CDR2 SVGAGI, per germline. V lost 6 bases and J lost 1, with 10 bases in between. CDR3 size: 13 residues. Here the CDR3 reads CASRRDFSYEQYF. The CDR3 DNA sequence: TGTGCCAGCAGGAGGGACTTTTCCTACGAGCAGTACTTC.

This clone appeared once. The V and J genes are TRBV7-3 and TRBJ1-1, with 8 positions matching TRBD1. The CDR3 runs 15 residues. Losses at the gene ends were 5 bases for V and 4 bases for J; bases not matched to a gene: 9. Germline values: CDR1 SGHTA, CDR2 FQGTGA. The CDR3 loop is CASSPPQGEITEAFF. CDR3 bases: TGTGCCAGCAGCCCGCCACAGGGGGAAATCACTGAAGCTTTCTTT. The full variable domain, with the rest looked up from reference TRBV7-3 and TRBJ1-1, is GAGVSQTPSNKVTEKGKYVELRCDPISGHTALYWYRQSLGQGPEFLIYFQGTGAADDSGLPNDRFFAVRPEGSVSTLKIQRTERGDSAVYLCASSPPQGEITEAFFGQGTRLTVV.

The V gene is TRBV28, the J gene TRBJ1-2; possible D gene TRBD1, 5 bases. This CDR3 has 15 residues. The germline V gene encodes CDR1 MDHEN and CDR2 SYDVKM. Trimming shortened V by 6 bases and J by 5 bases, and 19 bases separated the two germline ends. CDR3 residues: CASSLPQGSRYGYTF. As DNA, the CDR3 is TGTGCCAGCAGCCTACCCCAGGGTTCCAGGTATGGCTACACCTTC.

The V call is TRBV30, the J call TRBJ2-7; TRBD2 matches at 12 bases. Germline loops: CDR1 GTSNPN, CDR2 SVGIG (reference sequence). The length of the CDR3 is 14 residues. CDR3 in amino acids: CALQLAGGVYEQYF. The CDR3 DNA sequence: TGTGCTCTCCAACTAGCGGGAGGCGTCTACGAGCAGTACTTC.

This clone came up a few times. The V gene is TRBV27, the J gene TRBJ1-2; 10 bases agree with TRBD1. The V gene end was trimmed by 6 bases and the J gene end by 4 bases; junction bases not matched to a gene: 8. This CDR3 is built from 15 residues. Germline lookup yields CDR1 MNHEY and CDR2 SMNVEV (reference sequence). The DNA for the CDR3 is TGTGCCAGCAGACGCGTCGGACAGGGGGGCTATGGCTACACCTTC. Amino acids: CASRRVGQGGYGYTF.

This clone was seen once. This chain joins TRBV4-1 and TRBJ1-3; 7 bases fit TRBD1. Germline loops: CDR1 MGHRA, CDR2 YSYEKL. The trim removed 4 bases at V and 4 bases at J, leaving 4 bases unmatched. This CDR3 has 14 amino acids. CDR3 residues: CASSLDREGNTIYF. CDR3 nucleotides: TGCGCCAGCAGCCTAGACAGGGAAGGAAACACCATATATTTT.

The gene calls are TRBV3-1 (or the pseudogene TRBV3-2) and TRBJ1-3; D not certain. The CDR3 spans 14 residues. The ends were cut back, 11 bases at V and 0 bases at J, with 14 bases in the middle. Germline values: CDR1 LGHDT, CDR2 YNNKEL (reference sequence). The CDR3 sequence: CASRAMSSGNTIYF. In DNA, the CDR3 is TGTGCCTCAAGAGCCATGAGCTCTGGAAACACCATATATTTT.

The chain couples TRBV2 to TRBJ2-5; no firm D call. Germline V gene data show CDR1 as SNHLY and CDR2 as FYNNEI. The CDR3 is made up of 11 amino acids. V was trimmed by 6 bases and J by 7 bases, leaving 9 bases between them. The CDR3 DNA reads as TGTGCCAGCAGGCTAGAGGTGACCCAGTACTTC. It codes for CASRLEVTQYF. Complete variable domain (other parts from reference TRBV2 and TRBJ2-5): EPEVTQTPSHQVTQMGQEVILRCVPISNHLYFYWYRQILGQKVEFLVSFYNNEISEKSEIFDDQFSVERPDGSNFTLKIRSTKLEDSAMYFCASRLEVTQYFGPGTRLLVL.